This T cell receptor (beta chain) was identified in a study of response to subunit inactivated influenza vaccine. The study, taken as a whole, reports: Each seasonal flu vaccination may recruit only limited new T cells, authors suggested.

This clonotype was observed a handful of times. No antigen is known for it. Using its own MiXCR run on the RT-PCR reads, TCRdb lists one record per CDR3 protein. The table includes over 400,000 distinct CDR3 sequences, approximately 13% detected once. After removal of 6 bases from V and 2 bases from J, the junction contained 9 bases not matched to a gene. The CDR3 has 16 amino acids. From germline, CDR1 is LNHDA and CDR2 SQIVND (reference sequence). The source material was PBMCs from blood, sampled more than 35 days after vaccination. V is TRBV19 and J is TRBJ2-3; 9 nucleotides line up with TRBD1. The receptor was isolated from a man aged 50-60 years who received an inactivated influenza vaccine. CDR3 region: CASRGTGGPLTDTQYF. The CDR3 DNA follows: TGTGCCAGTAGAGGCACAGGGGGCCCTCTCACAGATACGCAGTATTTT. The whole variable domain, remainder taken from reference TRBV19 and TRBJ2-3, is DGGITQSPKYLFRKEGQNVTLSCEQNLNHDAMYWYRQDPGQGLRLIYYSQIVNDFQKGDIAEGYSVSREKKESFPLTVTSAQKNPTAFYLCASRGTGGPLTDTQYFGPGTRLTVL.